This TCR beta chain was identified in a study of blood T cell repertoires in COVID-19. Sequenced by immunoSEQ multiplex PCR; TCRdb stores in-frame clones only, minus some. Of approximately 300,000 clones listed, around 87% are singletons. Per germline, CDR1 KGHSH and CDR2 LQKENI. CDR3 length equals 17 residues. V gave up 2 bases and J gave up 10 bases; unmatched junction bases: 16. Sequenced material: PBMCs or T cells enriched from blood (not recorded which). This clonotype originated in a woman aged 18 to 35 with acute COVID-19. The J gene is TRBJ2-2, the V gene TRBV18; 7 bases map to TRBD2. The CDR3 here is CASSPKGSSGRAAELFF. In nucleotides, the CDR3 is TGTGCCAGCTCACCAAAGGGGTCTAGCGGTAGAGCGGCGGAGCTGTTTTTT.